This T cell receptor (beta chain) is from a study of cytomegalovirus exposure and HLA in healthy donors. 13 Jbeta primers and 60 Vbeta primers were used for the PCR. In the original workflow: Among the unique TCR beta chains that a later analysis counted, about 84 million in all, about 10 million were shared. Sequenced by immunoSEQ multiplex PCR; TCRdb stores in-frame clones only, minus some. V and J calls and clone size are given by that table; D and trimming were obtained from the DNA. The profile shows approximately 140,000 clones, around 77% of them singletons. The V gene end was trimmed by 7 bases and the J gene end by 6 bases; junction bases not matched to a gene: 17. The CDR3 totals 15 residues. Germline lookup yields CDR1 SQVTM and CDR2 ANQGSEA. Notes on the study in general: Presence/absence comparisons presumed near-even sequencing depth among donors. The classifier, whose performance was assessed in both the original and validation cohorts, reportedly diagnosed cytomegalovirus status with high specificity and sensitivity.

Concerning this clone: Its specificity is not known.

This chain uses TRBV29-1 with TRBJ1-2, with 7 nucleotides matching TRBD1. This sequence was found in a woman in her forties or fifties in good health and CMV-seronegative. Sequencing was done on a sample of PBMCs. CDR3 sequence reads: CSARQGFAASDGYTF. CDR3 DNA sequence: TGCAGCGCTAGACAGGGTTTTGCGGCTTCTGATGGCTACACCTTC.